These 30 T cell receptor beta chains share one sample of origin, sequenced in a study of blood T cells in healthy people across ages. Using a J-beta primer mix together with a sample-barcoded 5' primer, a second PCR was run for roughly 7 to 12 cycles. One entry per CDR3 protein, called by TCRdb with MiXCR from the 5' RACE reads. The data contain roughly 1.9 million distinct CDR3 sequences, roughly two fifths of them singletons. Sequenced material: blood. The receptor set was obtained from a human donor in good health.

This clonotype occurred a few times. The chain carries TRBV12-3 or TRBV12-4 and TRBJ2-5, with 10 bases identical to TRBD2. This CDR3 contains 17 residues. V trimming: 3 bases; J trimming: 1 base; junction bases outside the gene matches: 8. CDR3 in amino acids: CASSFGASGGPQETQYF. The CDR3 DNA is TGTGCCAGCAGTTTCGGGGCTAGCGGGGGTCCCCAAGAGACCCAGTACTTC.

This chain joins TRBV9 and TRBJ2-6, with 9 nucleotides matching TRBD1. Germline V gene lookup returns CDR1 SGDLS and CDR2 YYNGEE. This CDR3 has 19 residues. Trimming cost V 4 bases and J 1 base; bases outside gene matches: 12. Written as DNA, the CDR3 is TGTGCCAGCAGCCTATCAATACCACAGGGGGCATCTGGGGCCAACGTCCTGACTTTC. Its protein is CASSLSIPQGASGANVLTF.

The rearrangement joins TRBV7-2 to TRBJ2-1; D may match TRBD1 or TRBD2 (6 bases each). Trimming cost V 1 base and J 10 bases, with 23 bases left between them. The CDR3 runs 17 residues. Germline V gene sequence: CDR1 SGHTA, CDR2 FQGNSA. The CDR3 loop reads CASSLEIWGQGGKEQFF. CDR3 in DNA: TGTGCCAGCAGCTTAGAAATTTGGGGACAAGGGGGGAAGGAGCAGTTCTTC.

This clonotype has just a few counts. The chain uses TRBV28 and TRBJ2-7; D ambiguous. The CDR3 has 13 residues. Germline-derived CDR1 and CDR2 are MDHEN and SYDVKM. V was clipped by 8 bases and J by 5 bases, with 16 bases between them. The CDR3 sequence: CASGQLDPHEQYF. CDR3 in DNA: TGTGCCAGCGGCCAACTGGACCCCCACGAGCAGTACTTC. The full variable domain, with the rest looked up from reference TRBV28 and TRBJ2-7, is DVKVTQSSRYLVKRTGEKVFLECVQDMDHENMFWYRQDPGLGLRLIYFSYDVKMKEKGDIPEGYSVSREKKERFSLILESASTNQTSMYLCASGQLDPHEQYFGPGTRLTVT.

The V and J genes are TRBV5-1 and TRBJ2-5; 9 nucleotides align to TRBD1. This CDR3 spans 14 amino acids. Germline lookup yields CDR1 SGHRS and CDR2 YFSETQ. V lost 1 base, J lost 5 bases, and 3 bases stayed unmatched. CDR3 region: CASSLLTGGETQYF. The CDR3, as DNA: TGCGCCAGCAGCTTGCTGACAGGGGGGGAGACCCAGTACTTC.

The gene calls are TRBV28 and TRBJ2-7; the match to TRBD1 covers 12 bases. From germline, CDR1 is MDHEN and CDR2 SYDVKM. The CDR3 consists of 15 residues. Unmatched junction bases numbered 11, after V lost 11 bases and J lost 3 bases. DNA of the CDR3: TGTGCCTCAATGGGGACAGGGGGCATTATCTACGAGCAGTACTTC. Protein product: CASMGTGGIIYEQYF.

The rearrangement joins TRBV28 to TRBJ1-2; TRBD1 agrees at 8 bases. This CDR3 is 13 amino acids long. CDR1 and CDR2 from the germline V gene are MDHEN and SYDVKM. The junction had 5 bases not matched to a gene; V was cut back by 6 bases and J by 5 bases. The CDR3 spells CASRTGGRYGYTF. In DNA form, the CDR3 reads TGTGCCAGCAGAACAGGGGGAAGGTATGGCTACACCTTC.

The rearrangement links TRBV20-1 to TRBJ1-4; TRBD1 is a possible D gene (5 bases). V was pared by 6 bases and J by 2 bases, with 22 bases between. CDR1 is DFQATT, CDR2 SNEGSKA, per germline (reference sequence). The CDR3 consists of 17 residues. CDR3 loop: CSALGVGFYLTNEKLFF. CDR3 coding DNA: TGCAGTGCCCTAGGGGTGGGATTCTATTTGACTAATGAAAAACTGTTTTTT.

The V and J genes are TRBV12-3 or TRBV12-4 and TRBJ2-3; D ambiguous. CDR3 size: 12 residues. With 5 bases removed from V and 6 bases from J, the gap between germline ends came to 9 bases. CDR3 amino acids: CASSPAPDTQYF. As DNA, the CDR3 is TGTGCCAGCAGTCCAGCCCCGGATACGCAGTATTTT.

V usage is TRBV12-3 or TRBV12-4 and J usage is TRBJ2-4; 8 bases line up with TRBD1. The J call may be faulty, since TRBJ2-7 better matches the DNA end. The CDR3 is 15 amino acids. In DNA, the CDR3 is TGTGCCAGCAGTTACCTCAACAGGGGGGATGACGAGCAGTACTTC. Translated: CASSYLNRGDDEQYF.

The genes are TRBV7-2 and TRBJ2-4; 7 bases align to TRBD1. Gene TRBJ2-7 matches the end of the DNA better, so the J call may be wrong. The CDR3 runs to 15 residues. From germline, CDR1 is SGHTA and CDR2 FQGNSA. The CDR3 DNA reads as TGTGCCAGCAGCTTTAGCCGGGACAGCTTATACGAGCAGTACTTC. This translates into CASSFSRDSLYEQYF.

This clonotype was counted a few times. CDR3 in amino acids: CASSLDSFGTQYF. The CDR3 nucleotides read TGTGCCAGCAGCTTAGATAGCTTCGGGACCCAGTACTTC. The chain uses TRBV7-3 and TRBJ2-5; D gene uncertain. Germline values: CDR1 SGHTA, CDR2 FQGTGA. The length of the CDR3 is 13 residues. V lost 2 bases and J lost 7, with 11 bases in between.

The rearrangement uses TRBV20-1 and TRBJ1-6; 7 bases are shared with TRBD1. V lost 6 bases, J lost 7 bases, and 6 bases stayed unmatched. Germline values: CDR1 DFQATT, CDR2 SNEGSKA (reference sequence). The CDR3 extends over 13 amino acids. Here the CDR3 reads CSAPGQPNSPLHF. The CDR3 nucleotides are TGCAGTGCGCCGGGACAGCCAAATTCACCCCTCCACTTT.

The gene calls are TRBV12-5 and TRBJ1-3; D gene uncertain. Germline CDR1 and CDR2: LGHNT and FRNRAP. The CDR3 spans 12 residues. Trimming pared 8 bases from V and 3 bases from J, leaving 8 bases between. The CDR3 is CASQYSGNTIYF. The CDR3 bases are TGTGCTAGTCAGTACAGTGGAAACACCATATATTTT. The full variable domain, rest sourced from reference TRBV12-5 and TRBJ1-3, is DARVTQTPRHKVTEMGQEVTMRCQPILGHNTVFWYRQTMMQGLELLAYFRNRAPLDDSGMPKDRFSAEMPDATLATLKIQPSEPRDSAVYFCASQYSGNTIYFGEGSWLTVV.

This sequence joins TRBV12-3 or TRBV12-4 and TRBJ2-1, with 10 positions matching TRBD2. The CDR3 totals 15 residues. V gave up 3 bases and J gave up 9 bases; unmatched junction bases: 8. CDR3 loop: CASSFRSGGAGEQFF. The CDR3 DNA reads TGTGCCAGCAGTTTTAGAAGCGGGGGGGCCGGTGAGCAGTTCTTC.

The J gene is TRBJ1-5, the V gene TRBV5-6, with TRBD1 matching 10 bases. V gave up 2 bases and J gave up 7 bases; unmatched junction bases: 6. Germline V gives CDR1 SGHDT, CDR2 YYEEEE. The CDR3 extends over 15 amino acids. The CDR3 nucleotides are TGTGCCAGCAGCTTCCTAGGACAGGGGGAACAGCCCCAGCATTTT. This translates into CASSFLGQGEQPQHF.

V is TRBV4-3 and J is TRBJ2-4; possible D gene TRBD2, 5 bases. Gene TRBJ2-7 matches the end of the DNA better, so the J call may be wrong. The CDR3 spans 15 residues. Germline-derived CDR1 and CDR2 are LGHNA and YSLEER. The CDR3: CASSQEADNLYEQYF. The CDR3 coding sequence is TGCGCCAGCAGCCAGGAGGCAGATAACCTCTACGAGCAGTACTTC.

This chain uses TRBV6-2 or TRBV6-3 with TRBJ2-7; D perhaps matches TRBD1 (6 bases). V was clipped by 6 bases and J by 5 bases, with 11 bases between them. The CDR3 spans 12 residues. From germline, CDR1 is MNHEY and CDR2 SVGEGT. The CDR3 loop reads CASSAQGNEQYF. The CDR3 DNA is TGTGCCAGCAGCGCTCAGGGGAACGAGCAGTACTTC.

This clonotype was counted only a few times. The rearrangement links TRBV20-1 to TRBJ2-7, with D tentatively TRBD1 (6 bases). Trimming stripped 6 bases from V and 0 bases from J, with 15 bases between. The CDR3 sequence is 14 residues long. CDR1 and CDR2 (germline): DFQATT, SNEGSKA (reference sequence). In DNA, the CDR3 is TGCAGTGCCTTAGACAGGAGGAGCTCCTACGAGCAGTACTTC. It codes for CSALDRRSSYEQYF.

Turning to this clonotype: A read error may be the cause here, since a much bigger clone is one base away. The chain has TRBV11-1 and TRBJ2-4; D call uncertain. The tail of the sequence fits TRBJ2-7 better, so the J call may be wrong. Germline V CDR1 and CDR2: SGHAT, FQDESV (reference sequence). The CDR3 length is 12 residues. CDR3 nucleotide sequence: TGTGCCGGCAGCTCCGACATCTACGAGCAGTACTTC. Protein sequence: CAGSSDIYEQYF.

A word on this clonotype: The junction differs from germline at one of its ends, possibly a read error. The V and J genes are TRBV7-2 and TRBJ2-5; 7 bases match TRBD1. CDR3 length: 15 residues. Germline CDR1 is SGHTA and CDR2 is FQGNSA. CDR3 DNA: TGTGCCAGCAGCTTGAGACAGGGTGTGGGAGAGACCCAGGACTTC. This sequence encodes CASSLRQGVGETQDF. Full variable domain (missing parts from reference TRBV7-2 and TRBJ2-5): GAGVSQSPSNKVTEKGKDVELRCDPISGHTALYWYRQSLGQGLEFLIYFQGNSAPDKSGLPSDRFSAERTGGSVSTLTIQRTQQEDSAVYLCASSLRQGVGETQDFGPGTRLLVL.

The V gene is TRBV7-2, the J gene TRBJ2-7; D is undetermined. Germline assignment: CDR1 SGHTA and CDR2 FQGNSA. The CDR3 is made up of 15 amino acids. Trimming took 1 base from V and 0 from J, leaving 10 bases between them. The CDR3 DNA is TGTGCCAGCAGCTTAGTCCAGGCTAGCTCCTACGAGCAGTACTTC. This gives the protein CASSLVQASSYEQYF. Looking up the rest from reference TRBV7-2 and TRBJ2-7 gives the full variable domain: GAGVSQSPSNKVTEKGKDVELRCDPISGHTALYWYRQSLGQGLEFLIYFQGNSAPDKSGLPSDRFSAERTGGSVSTLTIQRTQQEDSAVYLCASSLVQASSYEQYFGPGTRLTVT.

This clonotype was observed a few times. The rearrangement uses TRBV12-3 or TRBV12-4 and TRBJ1-2, with D maybe TRBD1 (6 bases). V was clipped by 6 bases and J by 4 bases, with 12 bases between them. The CDR3 has 13 amino acids. CDR3 loop: CASSQTGIYGYTF. The CDR3 nucleotides read TGTGCCAGCAGCCAGACAGGCATCTATGGCTACACCTTC.

The chain combines TRBV6-5 with TRBJ1-5; 9 bases agree with TRBD1. The CDR3 runs 15 residues. Germline CDR1 reads MNHEY; CDR2 reads SVGAGI. J lost 4 bases, V lost 6 bases, and 7 bases had no gene match. The DNA of the CDR3 is TGTGCCAGCAGGGGGGGACAGGGCCATAATCAGCCCCAGCATTTT. Its translation is CASRGGQGHNQPQHF.

The chain has TRBV6-5 and TRBJ1-1; D gene ambiguous. CDR1 and CDR2 (germline): MNHEY, SVGAGI. Trimming removed 2 bases from V and 2 bases from J, with 9 bases in between. This CDR3 spans 14 amino acids. The CDR3 protein is CASSYGVGNTEAFF. The CDR3 DNA follows: TGTGCCAGCAGTTACGGGGTGGGTAACACTGAAGCTTTCTTT.

The CDR3 region is CSVLLGTGEGGYGYTF. As DNA, the CDR3 is TGCAGTGTTTTGTTGGGGACAGGGGAAGGCGGGTATGGCTACACCTTC. This chain uses TRBV20-1 with TRBJ1-2; 10 bases match TRBD1. The CDR3 length is 16 residues. V gave up 7 bases and J gave up 5 bases; unmatched junction bases: 16. Per the germline V gene, CDR1 is DFQATT and CDR2 is SNEGSKA (reference sequence).

Comments on this clonotype: A junction end diverges from the germline sequence, so it may reflect a read error. The rearrangement joins TRBV7-8 to TRBJ2-1; D assignment may be TRBD1 or TRBD2 (5 bases each). Germline assignment: CDR1 SGHVS and CDR2 FQNEAQ. This CDR3 spans 19 amino acids. The DNA for the CDR3 is TGTGCCGGCAGCTTGCACCTGGGGGACGTTGGCAGGCGCGACAATGAGCAGTTCTTC. Translated: CAGSLHLGDVGRRDNEQFF.

In the case of this clonotype: One end of the junction is discordant with germline, which a read error may explain. This sequence joins TRBV25-1 and TRBJ1-2; D gene ambiguous. Germline CDR1 and CDR2: MGHDK and SYGVNS. The CDR3 length is 16 residues. CDR3 loop: CARSPRLYDIMRGYTF. The CDR3 nucleotides read TGTGCCCGCAGCCCACGACTTTATGACATTATGCGTGGCTACACCTTC.

This clonotype was counted only a few times. The chain employs TRBV2 and TRBJ2-6, with D uncertain. V was shortened by 8 bases and J by 1 base, with 9 bases between the two germline ends. Germline V gives CDR1 SNHLY, CDR2 FYNNEI. The CDR3 totals 14 residues. CDR3 protein: CASERESGANVLTF. CDR3 DNA sequence: TGTGCCAGCGAAAGGGAATCTGGGGCCAACGTCCTGACTTTC. The variable domain in full, completed from reference TRBV2 and TRBJ2-6, reads EPEVTQTPSHQVTQMGQEVILRCVPISNHLYFYWYRQILGQKVEFLVSFYNNEISEKSEIFDDQFSVERPDGSNFTLKIRSTKLEDSAMYFCASERESGANVLTFGAGSRLTVL.

For the CDR3, the DNA is TGTGCCAGCAGCTCATCTAGCGGGGGAGGCTTACATACGCAGTATTTT. It is translated as CASSSSSGGGLHTQYF. V gene TRBV12-3 or TRBV12-4 combines with J gene TRBJ2-3, with TRBD2 identical over 10 bases. V was clipped by 6 bases and J by 7 bases; unmatched bases: 13. This CDR3 is built from 16 residues.